This TCR beta chain was identified in a study of shared clonotypes between healthy human individuals. General study results and limits: At large depth, rarefaction still showed sorted-subset sequencing to be incomplete. The study drew on few donors, limiting represented genetic and exposure-history diversity. Clonotype sharing among donors was thought likely to change with sequencing depth.

There are 12 residues in the CDR3. The V gene lost 7 bases and the J gene lost 7 bases, with 14 bases spanning the gap. From germline, CDR1 is SQVTM and CDR2 ANQGSEA. This clone was observed a few times. Its specificity is not known. The protocol was immunoSEQ multiplex PCR, while the TCRdb copy is restricted to in-frame clones and leaves out a portion. The sample contains hundreds of thousands of clones, roughly 72% of which appear only once. The sequencing input was memory CD4+ T cells sorted from blood. Subset defined: CD45RA-negative fraction. This chain uses TRBV29-1 with TRBJ2-1; TRBD1 might be the D (6 bases). This clonotype was sampled from a woman aged 25 to 45 in good health. The CDR3 region is CSGRTGKNEQFF. The CDR3 DNA sequence: TGCAGCGGGCGCACAGGGAAGAATGAGCAGTTCTTC.